The rows below give T cell receptor beta chains drawn from one sample of a study of shared clonotypes between healthy human individuals. Profiled with immunoSEQ multiplex PCR; TCRdb holds only in-frame clones, not every one. The sample contains around 1,900,000 clones, 85% to 95% of which appear only once. The specimen sequenced was naive CD8+ T cells from PBMCs. These receptors were obtained from a man aged 18 to 35 in good health. Some clones in this sample may be carry-over from other donors' samples. Each CDR3 is given with its conserved first and last residue. Fields, in order: V gene, D gene, clone size, J gene, CDR3 protein, CDR3 DNA. D genes are given only for firm matches. Some rows have no size entry. The others give once, few or many, or a class for an expanded clone.

v_call: TRBV5-4
d_call: -
clone_size: -
j_call: TRBJ2-7
cdr3_aa: CASSLNVADYEQYF
cdr3_nt: TGTGCCAGCAGCTTGAATGTAGCAGACTACGAGCAGTACTTC

v_call: TRBV27
d_call: TRBD2
clone_size: -
j_call: TRBJ2-1
cdr3_aa: CASSSLLAGVSYNEQFF
cdr3_nt: TGTGCCAGCAGTTCCCTCCTAGCGGGGGTCTCCTACAATGAGCAGTTCTTC

v_call: TRBV28
d_call: TRBD2
clone_size: -
j_call: TRBJ2-3
cdr3_aa: CASSLGRGAFAGATDTQYF
cdr3_nt: TGTGCCAGCAGTTTAGGCCGAGGCGCTTTCGCGGGAGCCACAGATACGCAGTATTTT

v_call: TRBV27
d_call: -
clone_size: once
j_call: TRBJ1-5
cdr3_aa: CASSYRRVGGNQPQHF
cdr3_nt: TGTGCCAGCAGTTACCGGCGGGTAGGGGGCAATCAGCCCCAGCATTTT

v_call: TRBV19
d_call: -
clone_size: -
j_call: TRBJ2-1
cdr3_aa: CASTVSNRNEQFF
cdr3_nt: TGTGCCAGTACGGTGAGTAACCGAAATGAGCAGTTCTTC

v_call: TRBV11-1
d_call: TRBD2
clone_size: -
j_call: TRBJ2-1
cdr3_aa: CASSRPTSGREDEQFF
cdr3_nt: TGTGCCAGCAGCCGACCGACTAGCGGGAGGGAGGATGAGCAGTTCTTC

v_call: TRBV10-3
d_call: -
clone_size: -
j_call: TRBJ1-2
cdr3_aa: CAISESAGLYGYTF
cdr3_nt: TGTGCCATCAGTGAGTCCGCAGGCCTCTATGGCTACACCTTC

v_call: TRBV19
d_call: -
clone_size: -
j_call: TRBJ1-5
cdr3_aa: CASSIRDSDQPQHF
cdr3_nt: TGTGCCAGTAGTATCAGGGACTCCGATCAGCCCCAGCATTTT

v_call: TRBV28
d_call: -
clone_size: -
j_call: TRBJ2-7
cdr3_aa: CASRAGLNIYEQYF
cdr3_nt: TGTGCCAGCAGGGCCGGACTCAATATCTACGAGCAGTACTTC

v_call: TRBV19
d_call: -
clone_size: -
j_call: TRBJ1-3
cdr3_aa: CASSPGPSGNTIYF
cdr3_nt: TGTGCCAGTAGTCCAGGGCCCTCTGGAAACACCATATATTTT

v_call: TRBV2
d_call: TRBD1
clone_size: -
j_call: TRBJ2-7
cdr3_aa: CASSEGGDRIYEQYF
cdr3_nt: TGTGCCAGCAGTGAAGGAGGGGACAGAATCTACGAGCAGTACTTC

v_call: TRBV28
d_call: TRBD2
clone_size: -
j_call: TRBJ2-7
cdr3_aa: CASSLTHRREGNYEQYF
cdr3_nt: TGTGCCAGCAGTTTAACCCACCGGCGGGAGGGAAACTACGAGCAGTACTTC

v_call: TRBV28
d_call: -
clone_size: -
j_call: TRBJ2-7
cdr3_aa: CASSLYRTRRYEQYF
cdr3_nt: TGTGCCAGCAGTTTATACAGAACACGGAGGTACGAGCAGTACTTC

v_call: TRBV5-6
d_call: TRBD1
clone_size: -
j_call: TRBJ1-5
cdr3_aa: CASSSGGQPQHF
cdr3_nt: TGTGCCAGCAGCTCAGGGGGTCAGCCCCAGCATTTT

v_call: TRBV27
d_call: -
clone_size: -
j_call: TRBJ2-7
cdr3_aa: CASSLSPGAFYEQYF
cdr3_nt: TGTGCCAGCAGTTTATCTCCAGGGGCTTTCTACGAGCAGTACTTC

v_call: TRBV2
d_call: -
clone_size: few
j_call: TRBJ1-5
cdr3_aa: CASSEKGQRNQPQHF
cdr3_nt: TGTGCCAGCAGTGAAAAGGGTCAGCGCAATCAGCCCCAGCATTTT

v_call: TRBV6-5
d_call: -
clone_size: -
j_call: TRBJ2-1
cdr3_aa: CASKGGVVSYNEQFF
cdr3_nt: TGTGCCAGCAAGGGCGGGGTCGTCTCCTACAATGAGCAGTTCTTC

v_call: TRBV7-9
d_call: -
clone_size: -
j_call: TRBJ2-5
cdr3_aa: CASSLAGWETQYF
cdr3_nt: TGTGCCAGCAGCTTAGCGGGGTGGGAGACCCAGTACTTC

v_call: TRBV10-3
d_call: TRBD2
clone_size: few
j_call: TRBJ2-3
cdr3_aa: CAISPTSGRTDTQYF
cdr3_nt: TGTGCCATCAGCCCGACTAGCGGCCGCACAGATACGCAGTATTTT

v_call: TRBV7-8
d_call: -
clone_size: -
j_call: TRBJ2-7
cdr3_aa: CASSNRAPSYEQYF
cdr3_nt: TGTGCCAGCAGCAACCGGGCACCGTCCTACGAGCAGTACTTC

v_call: TRBV30
d_call: TRBD1
clone_size: -
j_call: TRBJ1-4
cdr3_aa: CAWRGQGEEKLFF
cdr3_nt: TGTGCCTGGAGGGGACAGGGAGAAGAAAAACTGTTTTTT

v_call: TRBV30
d_call: -
clone_size: once
j_call: TRBJ2-5
cdr3_aa: CAWSMVQETQYF
cdr3_nt: TGTGCCTGGAGTATGGTCCAAGAGACCCAGTACTTC

v_call: TRBV6-6
d_call: -
clone_size: -
j_call: TRBJ2-5
cdr3_aa: CASSYNREETQYF
cdr3_nt: TGTGCCAGCAGTTACAACAGGGAAGAGACCCAGTACTTC

v_call: TRBV27
d_call: TRBD1
clone_size: -
j_call: TRBJ1-1
cdr3_aa: CASSLSGTGSTEAFF
cdr3_nt: TGTGCCAGCAGTTTATCCGGGACAGGGAGCACTGAAGCTTTCTTT

v_call: TRBV19
d_call: -
clone_size: -
j_call: TRBJ2-7
cdr3_aa: CASRGPTSYEQYF
cdr3_nt: TGTGCCAGTAGGGGACCGACCTCCTACGAGCAGTACTTC

v_call: TRBV7-3
d_call: TRBD2
clone_size: -
j_call: TRBJ2-1
cdr3_aa: CASSHTGTSILEQFF
cdr3_nt: TGTGCCAGCAGCCACACCGGGACTAGTATCCTTGAGCAGTTCTTC

v_call: TRBV19
d_call: -
clone_size: -
j_call: TRBJ2-7
cdr3_aa: CASSMIVDGSRYEQYF
cdr3_nt: TGTGCCAGTAGTATGATTGTGGACGGGAGCAGGTACGAGCAGTACTTC

v_call: TRBV2
d_call: -
clone_size: -
j_call: TRBJ2-5
cdr3_aa: CASQARGRETQYF
cdr3_nt: TGTGCCAGTCAGGCCAGGGGCAGGGAGACCCAGTACTTC

v_call: TRBV6-5
d_call: TRBD2
clone_size: -
j_call: TRBJ2-3
cdr3_aa: CASSFDGGRVTDTQYF
cdr3_nt: TGTGCCAGCAGTTTCGACGGCGGGAGGGTCACAGATACGCAGTATTTT

v_call: TRBV29-1
d_call: -
clone_size: -
j_call: TRBJ2-3
cdr3_aa: CSVEIITDTQYF
cdr3_nt: TGCAGCGTTGAGATTATCACAGATACGCAGTATTTT

v_call: TRBV19
d_call: -
clone_size: once
j_call: TRBJ1-1
cdr3_aa: CASSIDLEGTEAFF
cdr3_nt: TGTGCCAGTAGTATAGATCTTGAAGGCACTGAAGCTTTCTTT

v_call: TRBV7-9
d_call: -
clone_size: -
j_call: TRBJ2-7
cdr3_aa: CASSLRTPGGHEQYF
cdr3_nt: TGTGCCAGCAGCTTACGGACCCCCGGAGGCCACGAGCAGTACTTC

v_call: TRBV4-3
d_call: TRBD2
clone_size: -
j_call: TRBJ2-3
cdr3_aa: CASSQDRSGQIAGDTQYF
cdr3_nt: TGCGCCAGCAGCCAAGATAGGTCTGGCCAGATAGCGGGGGATACGCAGTATTTT

v_call: TRBV7-9
d_call: -
clone_size: -
j_call: TRBJ2-1
cdr3_aa: CASSFGGDNEQFF
cdr3_nt: TGTGCCAGCAGCTTCGGGGGTGACAATGAGCAGTTCTTC

v_call: TRBV6-1
d_call: TRBD1
clone_size: -
j_call: TRBJ2-7
cdr3_aa: CASSGRTGWIYEQYF
cdr3_nt: TGTGCCAGCAGTGGGCGGACAGGGTGGATCTACGAGCAGTACTTC

v_call: TRBV28
d_call: -
clone_size: -
j_call: TRBJ2-5
cdr3_aa: CASTRWGEVVGTQYF
cdr3_nt: TGTGCCAGCACCCGGTGGGGGGAGGTTGTAGGGACCCAGTACTTC

v_call: TRBV28
d_call: -
clone_size: once
j_call: TRBJ2-6
cdr3_aa: CASSLMVSGANVLTF
cdr3_nt: TGTGCCAGCAGTTTAATGGTCTCGGGGGCCAACGTCCTGACTTTC

v_call: TRBV4-2
d_call: -
clone_size: -
j_call: TRBJ2-4
cdr3_aa: CASSQAGFSGLAKNIQYF
cdr3_nt: TGTGCCAGCAGCCAGGCCGGATTCTCCGGGTTGGCCAAAAACATTCAGTACTTC

v_call: TRBV12-5
d_call: -
clone_size: -
j_call: TRBJ2-3
cdr3_aa: CASASILGDTQYF
cdr3_nt: TGTGCTAGTGCCTCAATCCTTGGTGATACGCAGTATTTT

v_call: TRBV28
d_call: TRBD1
clone_size: -
j_call: TRBJ1-5
cdr3_aa: CASRGQRGQPQHF
cdr3_nt: TGTGCCAGCAGGGGACAGCGCGGTCAGCCCCAGCATTTT

v_call: TRBV7-3
d_call: -
clone_size: few
j_call: TRBJ2-2
cdr3_aa: CASSPRPTASVGELFF
cdr3_nt: TGTGCCAGCAGCCCTCGGCCCACTGCGTCGGTCGGGGAGCTGTTTTTT

v_call: TRBV7-9
d_call: -
clone_size: few
j_call: TRBJ1-1
cdr3_aa: CASSYLLKDTEAFF
cdr3_nt: TGTGCCAGCAGTTATCTCCTGAAGGACACTGAAGCTTTCTTT

v_call: TRBV7-2
d_call: -
clone_size: -
j_call: TRBJ1-4
cdr3_aa: CASSPLAATNEKLFF
cdr3_nt: TGTGCCAGCAGCCCTTTAGCGGCAACTAATGAAAAACTGTTTTTT

v_call: TRBV6-5
d_call: TRBD2
clone_size: -
j_call: TRBJ2-7
cdr3_aa: CASSYKASGRASKQYF
cdr3_nt: TGTGCCAGCAGTTACAAGGCAAGCGGGAGGGCCTCTAAGCAGTACTTC

v_call: TRBV28
d_call: -
clone_size: once
j_call: TRBJ1-2
cdr3_aa: CASSFTSSNYGYTF
cdr3_nt: TGTGCCAGCAGTTTCACCTCCTCTAACTATGGCTACACCTTC

v_call: TRBV27
d_call: TRBD2
clone_size: -
j_call: TRBJ2-7
cdr3_aa: CASSWGTSYEQYF
cdr3_nt: TGTGCCAGCAGTTGGGGGACTAGCTACGAGCAGTACTTC

v_call: TRBV4-1
d_call: -
clone_size: -
j_call: TRBJ2-7
cdr3_aa: CASSQGQGGRSYEQYF
cdr3_nt: TGCGCCAGCAGCCAAGGTCAGGGGGGGCGGAGCTACGAGCAGTACTTC

v_call: TRBV28
d_call: TRBD1
clone_size: -
j_call: TRBJ1-4
cdr3_aa: CASSLWTGATTNEKLFF
cdr3_nt: TGTGCCAGCAGTTTGTGGACAGGGGCGACAACTAATGAAAAACTGTTTTTT

v_call: TRBV2
d_call: -
clone_size: -
j_call: TRBJ2-2
cdr3_aa: CASSENPTGELFF
cdr3_nt: TGTGCCAGCAGTGAAAATCCCACCGGGGAGCTGTTTTTT

v_call: TRBV6-5
d_call: -
clone_size: once
j_call: TRBJ2-7
cdr3_aa: CASSYSTGSLYYEQYF
cdr3_nt: TGTGCCAGCAGTTACTCGACCGGGTCTCTTTACTACGAGCAGTACTTC

v_call: TRBV18
d_call: -
clone_size: -
j_call: TRBJ2-3
cdr3_aa: CASSSERSGTDTQYF
cdr3_nt: TGTGCCAGCTCATCCGAACGGAGCGGCACAGATACGCAGTATTTT

v_call: TRBV6-5
d_call: -
clone_size: -
j_call: TRBJ2-3
cdr3_aa: CASSYSSADTQYF
cdr3_nt: TGTGCCAGCAGTTACTCGTCGGCAGATACGCAGTATTTT

v_call: TRBV5-1
d_call: TRBD2
clone_size: -
j_call: TRBJ2-1
cdr3_aa: CASRSEEAGSWNEQFF
cdr3_nt: TGCGCCAGCAGAAGTGAAGAAGCGGGATCTTGGAATGAGCAGTTCTTC

v_call: TRBV7-2
d_call: -
clone_size: -
j_call: TRBJ2-1
cdr3_aa: CASSLVTSSYNEQFF
cdr3_nt: TGTGCCAGCAGCTTAGTGACTAGCTCCTACAATGAGCAGTTCTTC

v_call: TRBV6-5
d_call: -
clone_size: -
j_call: TRBJ1-2
cdr3_aa: CASSTGVYGYTF
cdr3_nt: TGTGCCAGCAGTACAGGCGTCTACGGCTACACCTTC

v_call: TRBV5-1
d_call: TRBD2
clone_size: -
j_call: TRBJ2-1
cdr3_aa: CASSLNPLTSGGYNEQFF
cdr3_nt: TGCGCCAGCAGCCTAAACCCACTGACTAGCGGAGGCTACAATGAGCAGTTCTTC

v_call: TRBV19
d_call: -
clone_size: -
j_call: TRBJ2-1
cdr3_aa: CASLGGISYNEQFF
cdr3_nt: TGTGCCAGTCTCGGGGGCATCTCCTACAATGAGCAGTTCTTC

v_call: TRBV2
d_call: TRBD1
clone_size: -
j_call: TRBJ2-2
cdr3_aa: CASSGPQGARTGELFF
cdr3_nt: TGTGCCAGCAGTGGCCCACAGGGGGCGCGCACCGGGGAGCTGTTTTTT

v_call: TRBV14
d_call: -
clone_size: -
j_call: TRBJ2-2
cdr3_aa: CASSQEEEGTGELFF
cdr3_nt: TGTGCCAGCAGCCAAGAGGAAGAGGGCACCGGGGAGCTGTTTTTT